These 28 T cell receptor beta chains came from one sample sequenced in a study of vaccination effects on CD4 cells after COVID-19. These receptors have no identified antigens. Clones were sequenced by immunoSEQ multiplex PCR, and TCRdb holds only the in-frame ones, with some missing. Among about 43,000 clones listed, roughly four fifths were seen once. Viral peptide pools were used in the ViraFEST assay to expand antigen-specific CD4+ T cells, and sequencing came afterward. At the end of roughly 9 days of culture, CD4+ T cells were isolated. In the vaccine recipients, nucleocapsid antibodies were negative and there was no prior SARS-CoV-2 infection. Sample: CD4+ T cells from PBMCs cultured with SARS-CoV-2 spike peptides, taken before COVID-19 vaccination. These receptors were obtained from a human donor who received a COVID-19 vaccine.

The chain couples TRBV5-1 to TRBJ2-5; D is undetermined. Trimming removed 1 base from V and 5 bases from J, with 9 bases in between. There are 13 residues in the CDR3. The germline V gene has CDR1 SGHRS and CDR2 YFSETQ. CDR3 DNA: TGCGCCAGCAGCTTGACTTTGGGTGAGACCCAGTACTTC. Translated: CASSLTLGETQYF.

The rearrangement uses TRBV6-5 and TRBJ2-5, with D tentatively TRBD1 (6 bases). Trimming removed 5 bases from V and 2 bases from J, with 12 bases in between. CDR1 and CDR2 from the germline V gene are MNHEY and SVGAGI. This CDR3 spans 14 amino acids. The CDR3: CASSTYRAQETQYF. The CDR3 coding sequence is TGTGCCAGCAGTACTTACAGGGCACAAGAGACCCAGTACTTC.

V gene TRBV6-2 or TRBV6-3 combines with J gene TRBJ2-3; D remains unclear. V was shortened by 0 bases and J by 2 bases, with 12 bases between the two germline ends. Germline V gives CDR1 MNHEY, CDR2 SVGEGT. The CDR3 spans 16 residues. The CDR3 DNA is TGTGCCAGCAGTTACTCGAGCAGGTCGCTCACAGATACGCAGTATTTT. Encoded protein: CASSYSSRSLTDTQYF.

This clone has a handful of counts. V and J are TRBV19 and TRBJ1-4; D is unresolved. Germline V CDR1 and CDR2: LNHDA, SQIVND (reference sequence). Trimming shortened V by 6 bases and J by 8 bases, and 10 bases separated the two germline ends. The CDR3 has 12 amino acids. CDR3 bases: TGTGCCAGTAGCCCCCCCGGCGAAAAACTGTTTTTT. Protein: CASSPPGEKLFF.

The chain carries TRBV2 and TRBJ2-2, with TRBD1 as a possible D gene (6 bases). CDR3 length: 13 amino acids. V lost 8 bases, J lost 5 bases, and 12 bases lay in between. Germline V gene lookup returns CDR1 SNHLY and CDR2 FYNNEI. CDR3 sequence (DNA): TGTGCCAGCGACAGGTCGGGGACCGGGGAGCTGTTTTTT. Translation: CASDRSGTGELFF. Full variable domain (outside the CDR3, taken from reference TRBV2 and TRBJ2-2): EPEVTQTPSHQVTQMGQEVILRCVPISNHLYFYWYRQILGQKVEFLVSFYNNEISEKSEIFDDQFSVERPDGSNFTLKIRSTKLEDSAMYFCASDRSGTGELFFGEGSRLTVL.

The V call is TRBV28, the J call TRBJ1-6; the D gene is possibly TRBD1 (5 bases). The V end was cut by 3 bases, the J end by 4 bases, with 13 bases between. Germline-derived CDR1 and CDR2 are MDHEN and SYDVKM. The CDR3 has 16 residues. The CDR3 loop is CASSLGQGTYNSPLHF. Here the CDR3 DNA reads TGTGCCAGCAGTTTGGGTCAGGGAACATATAATTCACCCCTCCACTTT.

The count of this clone is one. The chain uses TRBV2 and TRBJ2-1; D is undetermined. The germline V gene has CDR1 SNHLY and CDR2 FYNNEI. Trimming removed 7 bases at V and 3 bases at J, with 4 bases between. This CDR3 region has 11 residues. The CDR3 DNA follows: TGTGCCAGCACTTACTACAATGAGCAGTTCTTC. It yields the protein CASTYYNEQFF. The variable domain in full, with the rest retrieved from reference TRBV2 and TRBJ2-1, is EPEVTQTPSHQVTQMGQEVILRCVPISNHLYFYWYRQILGQKVEFLVSFYNNEISEKSEIFDDQFSVERPDGSNFTLKIRSTKLEDSAMYFCASTYYNEQFFGPGTRLTVL.

The rearrangement links TRBV6-4 to TRBJ1-1, with D unclear. Germline CDR1 reads MRHNA; CDR2 reads SNTAGT. The CDR3 sequence is 13 residues long. V was trimmed by 4 bases and J by 1 base, leaving 7 bases between them. CDR3 region: CASSAQGNTEAFF. CDR3 in DNA: TGTGCCAGCAGTGCGCAAGGGAACACTGAAGCTTTCTTT.

The rearrangement uses TRBV6-5 and TRBJ1-1; the D gene is possibly TRBD1 (6 bases). CDR3 length: 15 residues. The V end lost 5 bases, the J end lost 0 bases, and 13 bases lay between the germline ends. CDR1 MNHEY and CDR2 SVGAGI come from the germline V gene. The DNA for the CDR3 is TGTGCCAGCAGTAGACAAGGGGGGATGAACACTGAAGCTTTCTTT. Its translation is CASSRQGGMNTEAFF.

The chain combines TRBV9 with TRBJ2-3; a weak D match, TRBD2 (5 bases). The V gene lost 0 bases and the J gene lost 7 bases, with 18 bases spanning the gap. The CDR3 has 16 residues. Per the germline V gene, CDR1 is SGDLS and CDR2 is YYNGEE. The CDR3 DNA is TGTGCCAGCAGCGTAGTAGGAGGTCAGACGGTCCATACGCAGTATTTT. Protein product: CASSVVGGQTVHTQYF.

The V call is TRBV3-1 (or the pseudogene TRBV3-2), the J call TRBJ2-1; 7 bases are a match to TRBD1. V trimming: 2 bases; J trimming: 8 bases; junction bases outside the gene matches: 9. Per the germline V gene, CDR1 is LGHDT and CDR2 is YNNKEL (reference sequence). The CDR3 covers 15 residues. CDR3 DNA sequence: TGTGCCAGCAGCCAAACCGGACAGGATATCGATGAGCAGTTCTTC. This encodes CASSQTGQDIDEQFF.

The chain uses TRBV5-4 and TRBJ2-2; D remains unclear. V lost 1 base and J 3 bases, leaving 7 bases between the germline ends. CDR1 SGHNT and CDR2 YYREEE come from the germline V gene (reference sequence). This CDR3 has 14 amino acids. The CDR3 coding sequence is TGTGCCAGCAGCTTGAATGTGGACACCGGGGAGCTGTTTTTT. Its translation: CASSLNVDTGELFF.

The rearrangement links TRBV30 to TRBJ1-5; D is ambiguous. V lost 0 bases and J lost 4, with 10 bases in between. This CDR3 comprises 14 residues. Germline CDR1 is GTSNPN and CDR2 is SVGIG (reference sequence). The CDR3 DNA reads TGTGCCTGGAGTGTATTGTCGGGAAATCAGCCCCAGCATTTT. The encoded protein is CAWSVLSGNQPQHF.

This clone appeared a few times. The CDR3 sequence is CASSQSTALGVYEQYV. The CDR3 nucleotides read TGCGCCAGCAGTCAATCTACAGCTTTAGGCGTGTACGAGCAGTACGTC. The chain combines TRBV23-1 with TRBJ2-7, with D unclear. TRBV23-1 is treated as an ORF (open reading frame) with a function not yet certain. The CDR3 has 16 residues. V was pared by 0 bases and J by 4 bases, with 16 bases between.

This clone was counted only a few times. The CDR3 DNA reads TGTGCCAGCAGCTTGGTGACGGGCGGCTACACCTTC. Amino acid sequence: CASSLVTGGYTF. This chain uses TRBV7-9 with TRBJ1-2; no clear D. V lost 3 bases to trimming and J lost 8 bases, with 10 bases between them. CDR1 and CDR2 from the germline V gene are SEHNR and FQNEAQ (reference sequence). The CDR3 has 12 amino acids.

The chain carries TRBV19 and TRBJ2-1; a possible D gene is TRBD1 (6 bases). Germline V gene data show CDR1 as LNHDA and CDR2 as SQIVND (reference sequence). The germline V and J ends were trimmed by 4 bases and 7 bases, with 11 bases remaining between them. The CDR3 has 13 residues. The CDR3 region is CASSTGVPNEQFF. CDR3 nucleotide sequence: TGTGCCAGTAGTACAGGGGTGCCGAATGAGCAGTTCTTC.

The rearrangement uses TRBV15 and TRBJ2-3, with D possibly being TRBD1 (6 bases). Germline V lookup: CDR1 LNHNV, CDR2 YYDKDF (reference sequence). This CDR3 is 18 amino acids long. V shed 0 bases and J shed 6 bases, with 22 bases lying between them. CDR3 loop: CATSRDQATRGNRDTQYF. The CDR3 DNA follows: TGTGCCACCAGCAGAGATCAGGCGACCAGGGGCAATCGTGATACGCAGTATTTT. The full variable domain, with the rest looked up from reference TRBV15 and TRBJ2-3, is DAMVIQNPRYQVTQFGKPVTLSCSQTLNHNVMYWYQQKSSQAPKLLFHYYDKDFNNEADTPDNFQSRRPNTSFCFLDIRSPGLGDTAMYLCATSRDQATRGNRDTQYFGPGTRLTVL.

The chain links TRBV6-5 to TRBJ2-5; 8 bases map to TRBD1. The J segment lost 2 bases and the V segment lost 5 bases, leaving 4 bases of the junction unmatched. CDR3 length: 14 amino acids. CDR1 is MNHEY, CDR2 SVGAGI, per germline. The CDR3 DNA is TGTGCCAGCAGTCCGAGACAGGGGCAAGAGACCCAGTACTTC. The encoded protein is CASSPRQGQETQYF.

V and J are TRBV4-1 and TRBJ2-1, with 8 positions matching TRBD2. The V segment lost 1 base and the J segment 3 bases; nucleotides outside the gene matches: 11. CDR3 length: 18 residues. CDR1 is MGHRA and CDR2 is YSYEKL in the germline V gene. Written as DNA, the CDR3 is TGCGCCAGCAGCCAAGTGAGGGTAGCGGGGCAGGACTACAATGAGCAGTTCTTC. It translates to CASSQVRVAGQDYNEQFF.

This chain joins TRBV18 and TRBJ1-5; 10 bases are a match to TRBD1. Losses at the gene ends were 4 bases for V and 5 bases for J; bases not matched to a gene: 2. Germline CDR1 is KGHSH and CDR2 is LQKENI. The CDR3 is 14 residues long. CDR3 nucleotides: TGTGCCAGCTCACAGGGGACAGGGGATCAGCCCCAGCATTTT. Protein product: CASSQGTGDQPQHF.

Regarding this clone: Other DNA sequences in this sample translate to the same CDR3. The chain joins TRBV7-2 to TRBJ2-5, with 9 bases that match TRBD1. The V gene's germline CDR1 is SGHTA and CDR2 FQGNSA. The CDR3 totals 13 residues. The J segment lost 5 bases and the V segment lost 4 bases, leaving 2 bases of the junction unmatched. Here the CDR3 DNA reads TGTGCCAGCAGCTCTGGACAGGGGGAGACCCAGTACTTC. Its translation is CASSSGQGETQYF.

The genes are TRBV9 and TRBJ2-2; D could derive from TRBD1 or TRBD2 (5 bases each). Germline V gene data show CDR1 as SGDLS and CDR2 as YYNGEE. This CDR3 spans 15 amino acids. V lost 3 bases and J 4 bases, leaving 13 bases between the germline ends. The CDR3 reads CASSAGNGATGELFF. The DNA for the CDR3 is TGTGCCAGCAGCGCTGGGAACGGGGCCACCGGGGAGCTGTTTTTT.

This clone has just a few counts. The chain links TRBV9 to TRBJ2-2, with D possibly matching TRBD1 (6 bases). Trimming cost V 6 bases and J 1 base, with 10 bases left between them. The CDR3 has 14 residues. Germline CDR1 SGDLS, CDR2 YYNGEE. The CDR3 region is CASNDRRNTGELFF. CDR3 coding DNA: TGTGCCAGCAACGACAGGCGGAACACCGGGGAGCTGTTTTTT. Full variable domain (rest looked up from reference TRBV9 and TRBJ2-2): DSGVTQTPKHLITATGQRVTLRCSPRSGDLSVYWYQQSLDQGLQFLIQYYNGEERAKGNILERFSAQQFPDLHSELNLSSLELGDSALYFCASNDRRNTGELFFGEGSRLTVL.

This clone was seen more than once but under ten times. The CDR3 DNA reads as TGTGCCAGCAGGGGGACAGGGCCCGAGGGCTACACCTTC. Translated: CASRGTGPEGYTF. The chain couples TRBV6-5 to TRBJ1-2; TRBD1 agrees at 9 bases. Germline V gene lookup returns CDR1 MNHEY and CDR2 SVGAGI. The ends lost 6 bases at V and 8 bases at J; junction bases unmatched: 7. CDR3 length: 13 amino acids.

The J gene is TRBJ2-7, the V gene TRBV27; 8 positions match TRBD1. The CDR3 extends over 13 amino acids. Per the germline V gene, CDR1 is MNHEY and CDR2 is SMNVEV (reference sequence). V lost 5 bases to trimming and J lost 3 bases; unmatched junction nucleotides: 3. The CDR3 DNA is TGTGCCAGCAGTGGACAGGGTCGCTACGAGCAGTACGTC. Its translation is CASSGQGRYEQYV.

The V gene is TRBV12-5, the J gene TRBJ1-4, with TRBD1 identical over 8 bases. Trimming cost V 0 bases and J 10 bases; bases outside gene matches: 13. CDR3 size: 17 residues. Germline CDR1 LGHNT, CDR2 FRNRAP. The CDR3 region is CASGLVPTGASGGKLFF. The CDR3 DNA reads TGTGCTAGTGGTTTGGTACCGACAGGGGCGTCCGGCGGAAAACTGTTTTTT.

The chain has TRBV2 and TRBJ2-3; possible D gene TRBD1, 6 bases. CDR3 size: 15 residues. Between the trimmed V and J ends, which lost 2 bases and 4 bases, there was a span of 13 bases. Germline V gene sequence: CDR1 SNHLY, CDR2 FYNNEI. CDR3 coding DNA: TGTGCCAGCAGTGAACGAAGGGGGAGTGCAGATACGCAGTATTTT. Residues: CASSERRGSADTQYF. The whole variable domain, filled in from reference TRBV2 and TRBJ2-3, reads EPEVTQTPSHQVTQMGQEVILRCVPISNHLYFYWYRQILGQKVEFLVSFYNNEISEKSEIFDDQFSVERPDGSNFTLKIRSTKLEDSAMYFCASSERRGSADTQYFGPGTRLTVL.

This chain connects TRBV5-6 to TRBJ1-2; the D is unclear. The CDR3 contains 14 residues. Looked up from germline, CDR1 is SGHDT and CDR2 is YYEEEE. The V end was cut by 2 bases, the J end by 2 bases, with 10 bases between. The CDR3 DNA reads TGTGCCAGCAGCTTTGGTCCTCCCAACTATGGCTACACCTTC. Its translation: CASSFGPPNYGYTF.